This is a list of T cell receptor beta chains from one sample in a study of blood T cells in healthy people across ages. TCRdb used MiXCR to reprocess the 5' RACE reads, holding one entry per CDR3 protein. The sample lists fewer than 950,000 distinct CDR3 sequences, around 34% occurring once. The sample was blood. The receptors come from a man between 18 and 29 years old in good health. The CDR3 runs from the conserved cysteine through the conserved F or W. The D gene is left open where the match is weak. Size tells how often a clone was seen (once, few, many) or the class of an expanded clone, and some rows leave it out.

d_gene	abundance	v_gene	j_gene	CDR3aa	CDR3nt
NA	NA	TRBV4-1	TRBJ2-5	CASSQGSQGETQYF	TGCGCCAGCAGCCAAGGAAGTCAGGGTGAGACCCAGTACTTC
NA	NA	TRBV7-6	TRBJ1-1	CASSLDTQNTEAFF	TGTGCCAGCAGCTTAGACACTCAGAACACTGAAGCTTTCTTT
NA	NA	TRBV5-5	TRBJ1-5	CASSSIGDGPNQPQHF	TGTGCCAGCAGTTCTATCGGGGACGGCCCAAATCAGCCCCAGCATTTT
NA	NA	TRBV7-2	TRBJ2-5	CASSLSTRRETQYF	TGTGCCAGCAGCTTAAGTACTAGAAGAGAGACCCAGTACTTC
TRBD1	many	TRBV12-3/TRBV12-4	TRBJ2-5	CASRQGQVQETQYF	TGTGCCAGCAGACAGGGGCAGGTCCAAGAGACCCAGTACTTC
NA	few	TRBV5-1	TRBJ1-6	CASRDGSSYNSPLHF	TGCGCCAGCAGGGATGGGAGCTCCTATAATTCACCCCTCCACTTT
NA	NA	TRBV12-3/TRBV12-4	TRBJ1-3	CASTTVSSGNTIYF	TGTGCCAGCACGACAGTCTCCTCTGGAAACACCATATATTTT
NA	few	TRBV20-1	TRBJ1-4	CSARLLSIATNEKLFF	TGCAGTGCTAGGCTGTTATCAATCGCAACTAATGAAAAACTGTTTTTT
TRBD1	NA	TRBV10-3	TRBJ2-7	CAISETQARGQGYEQYF	TGTGCCATCAGTGAGACCCAAGCTCGGGGACAGGGCTACGAGCAGTACTTC
NA	many	TRBV12-3/TRBV12-4	TRBJ2-1	CASSPGTLYNEQFF	TGTGCCAGCAGCCCTGGGACTTTATACAATGAGCAGTTCTTC
TRBD1	once	TRBV14	TRBJ2-1	CASSQERGLDEQFF	TGTGCCAGCAGCCAAGAAAGGGGGCTCGATGAGCAGTTCTTC
NA	NA	TRBV20-1	TRBJ1-1	CSARDPYGQGGNEAFF	TGCAGTGCTAGAGATCCCTATGGTCAGGGCGGGAATGAAGCTTTCTTT
TRBD2	few	TRBV4-3	TRBJ2-1	CASSASSGGNVEQFF	TGCGCCAGCAGCGCCTCTAGCGGGGGGAATGTTGAGCAGTTCTTC
NA	many	TRBV5-1	TRBJ2-7	CASSLVAGNREQYF	TGCGCCAGCAGCTTGGTGGCAGGGAATCGCGAGCAGTACTTC
NA	NA	TRBV27	TRBJ1-6	CASSLTGGDNSPLHF	TGTGCCAGCAGTTTAACCGGGGGGGACAATTCACCCCTCCACTTT
NA	NA	TRBV28	TRBJ2-2	CASTEWAAANTGELFF	TGTGCCAGCACCGAATGGGCCGCAGCGAACACCGGGGAGCTGTTTTTT
NA	few	TRBV7-3	TRBJ2-5	CASSLPGGDNEQYF	TGTGCCAGCAGCCTACCCGGAGGGGACAATGAGCAGTACTTC
NA	NA	TRBV4-3	TRBJ1-4	CASSPFRKANEKLFF	TGCGCCAGCAGCCCTTTCCGGAAAGCTAATGAAAAACTGTTTTTT
NA	many	TRBV24-1	TRBJ2-5	CATSDFRDQETQYF	TGTGCCACCAGTGATTTCAGGGATCAAGAGACCCAGTACTTC
NA	NA	TRBV29-1	TRBJ1-4	CSVGVEGGPEKLFF	TGCAGCGTTGGGGTGGAAGGGGGACCCGAAAAACTGTTTTTT
NA	NA	TRBV27	TRBJ2-7	CASSSQGRVGYGQYF	TGTGCCAGCAGTTCCCAGGGAAGGGTAGGCTACGGGCAGTACTTC
NA	NA	TRBV29-1	TRBJ2-3	CSARAGREADTQYF	TGCAGCGCCCGGGCGGGCAGGGAGGCAGATACGCAGTATTTT
NA	few	TRBV4-1	TRBJ2-3	CASSQEPRRPDTQYF	TGCGCCAGCAGCCAAGAGCCTCGACGGCCAGATACGCAGTATTTT
NA	NA	TRBV6-5	TRBJ2-5	CASSPGSGGRETQYF	TGTGCCAGCAGTCCCGGCTCCGGGGGCCGAGAGACCCAGTACTTC
NA	few	TRBV15	TRBJ1-5	CATSRDGQSNQPQHF	TGTGCCACCAGCAGAGATGGACAGTCTAATCAGCCCCAGCATTTT
NA	many	TRBV7-8	TRBJ2-1	CASSTRTEYNEQFF	TGTGCCAGCAGCACACGGACGGAATACAATGAGCAGTTCTTC
NA	NA	TRBV6-5	TRBJ2-5	CASSRLLALENNERYF	TGTGCCAGCAGCCGATTACTAGCTTTAGAGAACAATGAGCGGTACTTC
NA	NA	TRBV18	TRBJ2-2	CASSPPESGELFF	TGTGCCAGCTCACCACCGGAGTCCGGGGAGCTGTTTTTT
NA	few	TRBV7-8	TRBJ2-1	CASSSRGESVNEQFF	TGTGCCAGCAGCTCGAGGGGGGAGAGTGTTAATGAGCAGTTCTTC
NA	NA	TRBV6-2/TRBV6-3	TRBJ2-1	CASSYVPTLFSYNEQFF	TGTGCCAGCAGTTATGTCCCCACTTTATTTTCCTACAATGAGCAGTTCTTC
TRBD1	many	TRBV20-1	TRBJ1-2	CSARDPGGYGYTF	TGCAGTGCTAGAGATCCAGGGGGCTATGGCTACACCTTC
NA	many	TRBV15	TRBJ1-2	CATSLARAGGYGYTF	TGTGCCACCAGCCTTGCCAGGGCCGGTGGTTATGGCTACACCTTC
TRBD2	many	TRBV12-3/TRBV12-4	TRBJ2-1	CASSLNPAGEQFF	TGTGCCAGCAGTTTGAACCCAGCGGGGGAGCAGTTCTTC
NA	many	TRBV12-3/TRBV12-4	TRBJ2-5	CASTLTSRETQYF	TGTGCCAGCACCCTGACATCGAGGGAGACCCAGTACTTC
TRBD2	few	TRBV5-1	TRBJ2-1	CASSKAGGLNEQFF	TGCGCCAGCAGCAAAGCGGGGGGACTCAATGAGCAGTTCTTC
NA	NA	TRBV20-1	TRBJ2-5	CSAGRGGAAVSETQYF	TGCAGTGCTGGGCGTGGGGGAGCGGCAGTTAGTGAGACCCAGTACTTC
NA	few	TRBV2	TRBJ1-2	CASSSGMWDGYTF	TGTGCCAGCAGCTCAGGGATGTGGGATGGCTACACCTTC
NA	many	TRBV12-3/TRBV12-4	TRBJ1-2	CASSPGGDYYGYTF	TGTGCCAGCAGTCCGGGGGGGGATTACTATGGCTACACCTTC
TRBD1	NA	TRBV3-1	TRBJ1-1	CASSLPGQGTTEAFF	TGTGCCAGCAGCCTACCGGGACAGGGTACGACTGAAGCTTTCTTT
NA	NA	TRBV7-3	TRBJ1-2	CASSLNPVTNYGYTF	TGTGCCAGCAGCTTAAACCCAGTCACTAACTATGGCTACACCTTC
NA	NA	TRBV27	TRBJ2-5	CASSHSEGQETQYF	TGTGCCAGCAGCCATAGTGAAGGCCAAGAGACCCAGTACTTC
NA	NA	TRBV3-1	TRBJ1-5	CASSQDSGRSNQPQHF	TGTGCCAGCAGCCAAGATTCGGGACGGAGCAATCAGCCCCAGCATTTT
TRBD1	many	TRBV7-9	TRBJ2-1	CASSPTTGSSYNEQFF	TGTGCCAGCAGCCCAACGACAGGGAGCTCCTACAATGAGCAGTTCTTC
TRBD1	NA	TRBV27	TRBJ2-1	CASSPSTAQGETQFF	TGTGCCAGCAGTCCATCCACGGCACAGGGGGAGACCCAGTTCTTC
NA	NA	TRBV5-1	TRBJ2-1	CASSGQIDEQFF	TGCGCCAGCAGCGGGCAGATAGATGAGCAGTTCTTC
NA	NA	TRBV6-2/TRBV6-3	TRBJ1-1	CASSPLDRAEAFF	TGTGCCAGCAGTCCCCTAGACAGAGCTGAAGCTTTCTTT
TRBD1	NA	TRBV12-3/TRBV12-4	TRBJ1-1	CASSPMTGVGTEAFF	TGTGCCAGCAGCCCTATGACAGGGGTGGGCACTGAAGCTTTCTTT
NA	NA	TRBV20-1	TRBJ2-7	CSASLHGREQYF	TGCAGTGCTAGTCTTCACGGACGAGAGCAGTACTTC
NA	NA	TRBV20-1	TRBJ2-2	CSAREDGDNTGELFF	TGCAGTGCTAGAGAAGACGGAGACAACACCGGGGAGCTGTTTTTT